Given below is one TCR beta chain in context. The source of the sample is a study of T cells in localized non-small cell lung cancer. TCRdb keeps only in-frame clones here, not all; method: immunoSEQ multiplex PCR. This table holds some 52,000 clones, about nine tenths found once. The clonotype was recovered from a male donor at least 60 years old with stage III squamous cell lung carcinoma. This specimen was peripheral blood, taken before any cancer treatment.

The CDR3: CASSPRGGLAKNIQYF. In nucleotides, the CDR3 is TGCGCCAGCAGCCCGAGGGGGGGCCTAGCCAAAAACATTCAGTACTTC. This chain uses TRBV5-1 with TRBJ2-4, with D tentatively TRBD2 (7 bases). The ends were cut back, 4 bases at V and 0 bases at J, with 14 bases in the middle. Germline V gene sequence: CDR1 SGHRS, CDR2 YFSETQ. This CDR3 region has 16 residues.